The present T cell receptor (beta chain) was sequenced within a study of T cells expressing NK-cell markers. Background on the study: Researchers got TCR beta repertoires out of sorted CD3+CD56+NKG2C+, CD3+CD56+NKG2C- and CD3+CD56-NKG2C+ T cells. Study-wide findings and caveats: Unclear, still, was the HCMV specificity of the expanded NKG2C+ T cell clones. In a handful of donors, dominant NKG2C+ clonotypes were roughly 1.0-7.0% of CD8+ T cells.

Concerning this clonotype: What it binds is unknown.

Germline CDR1 reads GTSNPN; CDR2 reads SVGIG (reference sequence). This CDR3 has 13 amino acids. TCRdb re-analyzed the 5' RACE reads; it lists each CDR3 protein once, without DNA. This table lists a few hundred thousand distinct CDR3 sequences. The chain is built from TRBV30 and TRBJ2-5; the D call from TCRdb, TRBD1, cannot be confirmed without DNA. Sample: blood T cells: a sorted CD56 or NKG2C T cell subset, CD4+ or CD8+ T cells, or bulk PBMC T cells (not recorded which). This TCR derives from a man aged 18 to 69 in good health. The CDR3 region is CAWSRGGRETQYF.